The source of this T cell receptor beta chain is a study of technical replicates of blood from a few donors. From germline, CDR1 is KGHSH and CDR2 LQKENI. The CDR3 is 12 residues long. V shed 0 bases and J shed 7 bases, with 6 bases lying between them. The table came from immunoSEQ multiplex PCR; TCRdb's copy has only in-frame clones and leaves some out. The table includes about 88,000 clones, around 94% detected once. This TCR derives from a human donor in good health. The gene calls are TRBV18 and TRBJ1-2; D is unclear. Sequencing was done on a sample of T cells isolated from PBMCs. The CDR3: CASSPPSGGYTF. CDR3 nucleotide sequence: TGTGCCAGCTCACCACCCTCAGGTGGCTACACCTTC.